These 25 T cell receptor beta chains came from one sample sequenced in a study of cytomegalovirus exposure and HLA in healthy donors. The PCR ran on 60 Vbeta and 13 Jbeta primers. Assay used: immunoSEQ multiplex PCR; TCRdb lists only in-frame clones, some missing. The table shows 140,000 to 150,000 clones, with 80% occurring only once. Sequenced: PBMCs. These receptors were obtained from a man aged 40-55 years in good health and CMV-seronegative.

In its sample, this clone was seen a few times. The rearrangement links TRBV4-3 to TRBJ2-3; 9 positions match TRBD2. V dropped 0 bases and J dropped 5; count of bases not matched to a gene: 12. This CDR3 is built from 18 residues. Germline CDR1 reads LGHNA; CDR2 reads YSLEER. The CDR3 region has the DNA TGCGCCAGCAGCCAAGATCTGGTGGCGGGGGGGCGGATAGATACGCAGTATTTT. Translating gives CASSQDLVAGGRIDTQYF.

This clone came up once. V and J are TRBV6-1 and TRBJ2-7; 7 nucleotides align to TRBD1. Germline values: CDR1 MNHNS, CDR2 SASEGT. Trimming removed 4 bases from V and 2 bases from J; junction bases left unmatched: 5. The CDR3 is 14 amino acids. Here the CDR3 reads CASSAGTGAYEQYF. The CDR3 bases are TGTGCCAGCAGTGCGGGTACAGGGGCCTACGAGCAGTACTTC.

Comment on this clone: This specimen includes other DNA sequences encoding the same CDR3. The V and J genes are TRBV11-2 and TRBJ2-7, with 7 bases lining up with TRBD2. Germline loops: CDR1 SGHAT, CDR2 FQNNGV. The CDR3 consists of 14 residues. Trimming cost V 8 bases and J 6 bases; bases outside gene matches: 13. The CDR3 bases are TGTGCCAGCGGGAGGGAGGTGCCCCCCCGCGAGCAGTACTTC. It yields the protein CASGREVPPREQYF.

The V and J genes are TRBV28 and TRBJ1-5; D ambiguous. Germline CDR1 MDHEN, CDR2 SYDVKM. The CDR3 is 17 residues long. Trimming took off 5 bases at V and 0 bases at J, with 17 bases between the two ends. DNA of the CDR3: TGTGCCAGCAGTACCCGGGGAAACCCAGATAGCAATCAGCCCCAGCATTTT. As protein: CASSTRGNPDSNQPQHF.

The chain links TRBV30 to TRBJ1-5, with TRBD1 matching 9 bases. The CDR3 spans 15 residues. Trimming at V came to 2 bases and at J to 7 bases, leaving 9 bases not matched to a gene. Per the germline V gene, CDR1 is GTSNPN and CDR2 is SVGIG (reference sequence). The CDR3 DNA follows: TGTGCCTGGAGTTCGGACAGGGGCTTTGGACAGCCCCAGCATTTT. Its protein product is CAWSSDRGFGQPQHF.

The V gene is TRBV10-1, the J gene TRBJ1-1; the D gene is possibly TRBD1 (6 bases). The CDR3 runs to 12 residues. CDR1 and CDR2 (germline): WNHNN, SYGVQD (reference sequence). The V gene lost 3 bases and the J gene lost 10 bases, with 12 bases spanning the gap. The CDR3 nucleotides read TGCGCCAGCAGTGACCCAACAGGGTTAGCTTTCTTT. This gives the protein CASSDPTGLAFF.

The rearrangement links TRBV12-5 to TRBJ1-2; D is possibly TRBD1 (5 bases). The CDR3 consists of 13 residues. Germline assignment: CDR1 LGHNT and CDR2 FRNRAP. V dropped 2 bases and J dropped 8 bases, with 12 bases sitting between them. The CDR3 protein is CASGLFRVGGYTF. The CDR3 bases are TGTGCTAGTGGTTTGTTCAGGGTAGGGGGCTACACCTTC.

J is TRBJ1-1 and V is TRBV9, with 7 bases lining up with TRBD1. The CDR3 is 15 residues long. V lost 0 bases and J lost 7; bases outside the gene matches: 9. Germline lookup yields CDR1 SGDLS and CDR2 YYNGEE. The CDR3 region has the DNA TGTGCCAGCAGCGTAGGTCCAGGGGGAAGGGGTGAAGCTTTCTTT. The encoded protein is CASSVGPGGRGEAFF.

This chain links TRBV7-9 with TRBJ2-7; unclear D gene. This CDR3 spans 13 amino acids. Germline V gives CDR1 SEHNR, CDR2 FQNEAQ (reference sequence). V shed 1 base and J shed 2 bases, with 6 bases lying between them. In nucleotides, the CDR3 is TGTGCCAGCAGCTTAGTACAGACCTACGAGCAGTACTTC. Encoded protein: CASSLVQTYEQYF.

The chain employs TRBV12-5 and TRBJ2-1; TRBD1 agrees at 7 bases. The V gene's germline CDR1 is LGHNT and CDR2 FRNRAP. The CDR3 sequence is 15 residues long. V lost 3 bases and J lost 2; bases outside the gene matches: 4. The DNA of the CDR3 is TGTGCTAGTGGTTTTAGACAGGGAGCCTACAATGAGCAGTTCTTC. Translated, it gives CASGFRQGAYNEQFF.

The chain carries TRBV30 and TRBJ1-2; unclear D gene. The CDR3 is 12 amino acids. V dropped 1 base and J dropped 7 bases, with 10 bases sitting between them. CDR1 is GTSNPN, CDR2 SVGIG, per germline (reference sequence). CDR3 bases: TGTGCCTGGAGTGACAGTGGGAGTGGCTACACCTTC. This sequence encodes CAWSDSGSGYTF.

V usage is TRBV9 and J usage is TRBJ2-1, with a weak D call TRBD1 (6 bases). In germline, CDR1 is SGDLS, CDR2 YYNGEE. The CDR3 extends over 15 amino acids. V lost 0 bases and J 4 bases, leaving 11 bases between the germline ends. The CDR3 region is CASSVGQVAYNEQFF. DNA for the CDR3: TGTGCCAGCAGCGTAGGACAGGTAGCTTACAATGAGCAGTTCTTC.

V gene TRBV7-8 combines with J gene TRBJ2-5; D may be TRBD2 (6 bases). In germline, CDR1 is SGHVS, CDR2 FQNEAQ. The CDR3 loop spans 17 amino acids. V lost 2 bases and J lost 5, with 21 bases in between. For the CDR3, the DNA is TGTGCCAGCAGCTTATGGGTAGGGGCGGGGAGCGGTGAGACCCAGTACTTC. Translating it yields CASSLWVGAGSGETQYF.

This chain connects TRBV2 to TRBJ2-5; the match to TRBD2 covers 8 bases. The DNA end is a closer match to TRBJ2-7, so the J assignment may be wrong. CDR1 is SNHLY, CDR2 FYNNEI, per germline. CDR3 length equals 13 residues. The CDR3 DNA reads as TGTGCCAGCAAGGGACTAGGCCCCTACGAGCAGTACTTC. This gives the protein CASKGLGPYEQYF.

This clone occurred once. This chain connects TRBV7-9 to TRBJ1-1; weak D call: TRBD1 (5 bases). Trimming shortened V by 3 bases and J by 1 base, and 9 bases separated the two germline ends. Germline loops: CDR1 SEHNR, CDR2 FQNEAQ (reference sequence). The CDR3 sequence is 14 residues long. Here the CDR3 DNA reads TGTGCCAGCAGCTTTGAAGGGGCGAACACTGAAGCTTTCTTT. It encodes CASSFEGANTEAFF.

Here the CDR3 reads CASRQSNEQFF. The CDR3 nucleotides read TGTGCCAGCAGACAGAGTAATGAGCAGTTCTTC. The J gene is TRBJ2-1, the V gene TRBV2; D is unclear. CDR3 length: 11 amino acids. Germline V gene lookup returns CDR1 SNHLY and CDR2 FYNNEI. V was trimmed by 6 bases and J by 7 bases, leaving 7 bases between them.

The rearrangement links TRBV5-1 to TRBJ1-1, with D maybe TRBD1 (6 bases). This CDR3 is built from 14 residues. The V gene's germline CDR1 is SGHRS and CDR2 YFSETQ. Trimming took 3 bases from V and 4 from J, leaving 13 bases between them. The CDR3 loop is CASSSGQRPTEAFF. DNA for the CDR3: TGCGCCAGCAGCTCTGGACAGAGGCCCACTGAAGCTTTCTTT.

In its sample, this clone was seen a few times. This chain connects TRBV4-1 to TRBJ1-1; tentatively, D is TRBD1 (5 bases). The V gene's germline CDR1 is MGHRA and CDR2 YSYEKL. The V end was cut by 0 bases, the J end by 12 bases, with 14 bases between. This CDR3 is 13 amino acids long. The CDR3, as DNA: TGCGCCAGCAGCCAAGAACCAGGCAGGGAAACTTTCTTT. Translated: CASSQEPGRETFF.

The V call is TRBV5-6, the J call TRBJ2-5, with TRBD2 matching 10 bases. CDR3 length equals 16 residues. The V segment lost 4 bases and the J segment 2 bases; nucleotides outside the gene matches: 8. Germline V gene data show CDR1 as SGHDT and CDR2 as YYEEEE. This chain's CDR3 is CASSRLAGVRQETQYF. For the CDR3, the DNA is TGTGCCAGCAGCCGGCTAGCGGGGGTTCGGCAAGAGACCCAGTACTTC. Drawing the rest from reference TRBV5-6 and TRBJ2-5, the complete variable domain is DAGVTQSPTHLIKTRGQQVTLRCSPKSGHDTVSWYQQALGQGPQFIFQYYEEEERQRGNFPDRFSGHQFPNYSSELNVNALLLGDSALYLCASSRLAGVRQETQYFGPGTRLLVL.

This clone was seen just once. V and J are TRBV14 and TRBJ2-1; possible D gene TRBD2, 6 bases. CDR1 and CDR2 from the germline V gene are SGHDN and FVKESK. With 2 bases removed from V and 4 bases from J, the gap between germline ends came to 9 bases. This CDR3 spans 14 amino acids. The chain's CDR3 is CASSQWRGYNEQFF. The DNA for the CDR3 is TGTGCCAGCAGCCAATGGAGGGGTTACAATGAGCAGTTCTTC.

The chain uses TRBV4-3 and TRBJ1-2, with a possible D match to TRBD1 (5 bases). Germline CDR1 is LGHNA and CDR2 is YSLEER. V shed 4 bases and J shed 5 bases, with 11 bases lying between them. CDR3 length: 13 residues. CDR3 in DNA: TGCGCCAGCAGCCCCCAAGGGGCTTATGGCTACACCTTC. The encoded protein is CASSPQGAYGYTF.

This rearrangement joins TRBV5-6 to TRBJ2-3; possible D gene TRBD1, 6 bases. Germline V gives CDR1 SGHDT, CDR2 YYEEEE. Trimming cost V 0 bases and J 4 bases, with 12 bases left between them. This CDR3 spans 15 amino acids. The CDR3 DNA reads as TGTGCCAGCAGCTTGGGACTGGGGGCCGCAGATACGCAGTATTTT. It translates to CASSLGLGAADTQYF.

This clone came up once. The rearrangement links TRBV11-2 to TRBJ2-3; D may be TRBD2 (7 bases). Per the germline V gene, CDR1 is SGHAT and CDR2 is FQNNGV. This CDR3 region has 15 residues. Trimming stripped 2 bases from V and 5 bases from J, with 14 bases between. The CDR3 protein is CASSLYRGAGDTQYF. Here the CDR3 DNA reads TGTGCCAGCAGCTTATACCGGGGGGCTGGAGATACGCAGTATTTT.

The CDR3 coding sequence is TGTGCCAGCAGCTCCTATCCAGTGGGTGGAGATCAGCCCCAGCATTTT. Protein product: CASSSYPVGGDQPQHF. This chain connects TRBV7-9 to TRBJ1-5; no definite D call. The CDR3 has 16 residues. The V end was cut by 4 bases, the J end by 5 bases, with 18 bases between. The germline V gene encodes CDR1 SEHNR and CDR2 FQNEAQ (reference sequence).

This chain joins TRBV6-4 and TRBJ2-5; D perhaps matches TRBD1 (7 bases). The tail of the sequence fits TRBJ2-7 better, so the J call may be wrong. Germline CDR1 reads MRHNA; CDR2 reads SNTAGT. CDR3 length: 15 residues. Written as DNA, the CDR3 is TGTGCCAGCATAGTAGGCGGGACAGTCTCCTACGAGCAGTACTTC. Protein product: CASIVGGTVSYEQYF.